What follows are 27 T cell receptor beta chains derived from one specimen sequenced in a study of T cell repertoires in cytomegalovirus infection. In TCRdb, the reads were re-called with MiXCR into one record per CDR3 protein. Of 71,000 or so distinct CDR3 sequences in the sample, approximately 20% were seen once. Their specific antigens are unknown. The starting material was CD8+ T cells from cultured PBMCs, obtained from culture after CMV antigen stimulation. All receptors come from a human donor in good health (CMV status not recorded). Some clones in this sample may be carry-over from other donors' samples.

In its sample, this clonotype was seen a few times. This chain connects TRBV28 to TRBJ1-1, with TRBD1 identical over 7 bases. Germline CDR1 reads MDHEN; CDR2 reads SYDVKM. V dropped 6 bases and J dropped 4; count of bases not matched to a gene: 8. CDR3 length equals 14 residues. CDR3 in amino acids: CASRSDRVSTEAFF. The CDR3 nucleotides read TGTGCCAGCAGATCAGACAGGGTGAGCACTGAAGCTTTCTTT.

This clonotype was recorded at least ten times. The chain is built from TRBV7-9 and TRBJ2-7; 9 bases are shared with TRBD1. This CDR3 region has 15 residues. V dropped 6 bases and J dropped 3; count of bases not matched to a gene: 9. Germline values: CDR1 SEHNR, CDR2 FQNEAQ (reference sequence). DNA of the CDR3: TGTGCCAGCAGTCCGGACAGGGGAACACTCTACGAGCAGTACTTC. Translated, it gives CASSPDRGTLYEQYF.

The J gene is TRBJ2-7, the V gene TRBV11-1, with 8 bases lining up with TRBD2. Germline CDR1 and CDR2: SGHAT and FQDESV (reference sequence). V was clipped by 1 base and J by 0 bases; unmatched bases: 5. The CDR3 length is 16 residues. CDR3 region: CASSLGAGASSYEQYF. The DNA of the CDR3 is TGTGCCAGCAGCTTAGGAGCGGGGGCCAGCTCCTACGAGCAGTACTTC.

The rearrangement joins TRBV15 to TRBJ2-1, with 11 nucleotides matching TRBD2. J lost 6 bases, V lost 7 bases, and 8 bases had no gene match. Germline values: CDR1 LNHNV, CDR2 YYDKDF (reference sequence). The CDR3 spans 15 residues. The CDR3 loop reads CATKTGTSGLNEQFF. The DNA for the CDR3 is TGTGCCACCAAGACAGGGACTAGCGGACTCAATGAGCAGTTCTTC.

This clonotype was counted between two and nine times. The chain has TRBV2 and TRBJ2-7, with D unclear. V was pared by 4 bases and J by 4 bases, with 2 bases between. The CDR3 has 10 amino acids. Germline assignment: CDR1 SNHLY and CDR2 FYNNEI. The CDR3 spells CASSVYEQYF. The DNA of the CDR3 is TGTGCCAGCAGTGTATACGAGCAGTACTTC.

V gene TRBV7-9 combines with J gene TRBJ1-2; a possible D gene is TRBD1 (6 bases). The ends were cut back, 2 bases at V and 4 bases at J, with 14 bases in the middle. The V gene's germline CDR1 is SEHNR and CDR2 FQNEAQ (reference sequence). CDR3 size: 15 residues. The CDR3 protein is CASSLSGQHLYGYTF. Written as DNA, the CDR3 is TGTGCCAGCAGCTTAAGCGGACAGCACCTCTATGGCTACACCTTC. Using reference TRBV7-9 and TRBJ1-2 for the parts outside the CDR3, the full variable domain is DTGVSQNPRHKITKRGQNVTFRCDPISEHNRLYWYRQTLGQGPEFLTYFQNEAQLEKSRLLSDRFSAERPKGSFSTLEIQRTEQGDSAMYLCASSLSGQHLYGYTFGSGTRLTVV.

This clonotype was observed a few times. The chain carries TRBV7-2 and TRBJ1-6; D is uncertain. The CDR3 covers 18 residues. Germline CDR1 is SGHTA and CDR2 is FQGNSA. Trimming removed 7 bases from V and 1 base from J, with 20 bases in between. CDR3 sequence: CASNYDLGRPSYNSPLHF. The CDR3 DNA is TGTGCCAGCAACTATGACCTCGGCAGGCCTTCCTATAATTCACCCCTCCACTTT.

Only a few counts were recorded for this clonotype. The V gene is TRBV12-3 or TRBV12-4, the J gene TRBJ2-7; D remains unclear. Trimming removed 7 bases at V and 3 bases at J, with 19 bases between. This CDR3 spans 15 amino acids. This chain's CDR3 is CASTSYGLSNYEQYF. The CDR3 DNA is TGTGCCAGCACCTCCTACGGGTTATCCAACTACGAGCAGTACTTC.

In this sample, this clonotype turned up a few times. V and J are TRBV7-9 and TRBJ1-1; weak D call: TRBD1 (5 bases). The CDR3 has 14 residues. The germline CDR1 and CDR2 sequences are SEHNR and FQNEAQ (reference sequence). V was clipped by 5 bases and J by 0 bases, with 10 bases between them. The CDR3 loop reads CASSGTRVNTEAFF. DNA for the CDR3: TGTGCCAGCAGCGGGACCAGGGTGAACACTGAAGCTTTCTTT.

About this clonotype: This could be a read error, since a much larger clone is one nucleotide away. The chain links TRBV28 to TRBJ2-7; D remains ambiguous. V was cut by 9 bases and J by 0 bases, with 12 bases left in between. CDR1 and CDR2 from the germline V gene are MDHEN and SYDVKM. This CDR3 contains 13 residues. The CDR3, as DNA: TGTGCCAGGAGTCTGTTCGGCTCCTACGAGCAGTACTTC. This translates into CARSLFGSYEQYF.

This clonotype came up a few times. This chain joins TRBV7-8 and TRBJ1-4, with D unclear. This CDR3 has 12 amino acids. Germline V gene data show CDR1 as SGHVS and CDR2 as FQNEAQ. V was pared by 3 bases and J by 8 bases, with 7 bases between. CDR3 protein: CASSLLDEKLFF. CDR3 DNA sequence: TGTGCCAGCAGCTTGTTAGACGAAAAACTGTTTTTT.

This clonotype was recorded only once. The V and J genes are TRBV15 and TRBJ2-3; the match to TRBD2 covers 7 bases. J was trimmed by 2 bases and V by 5 bases; bases with no gene match: 10. Germline values: CDR1 LNHNV, CDR2 YYDKDF (reference sequence). This CDR3 has 16 residues. CDR3 residues: CATSVGGAGDTDTQYF. The CDR3 DNA sequence: TGTGCCACCAGCGTCGGAGGGGCGGGGGACACAGATACGCAGTATTTT.

V usage is TRBV7-3 and J usage is TRBJ1-3; D possibly corresponds to TRBD1 (6 bases). Trimming pared 2 bases from V and 4 bases from J, leaving 15 bases between. CDR3 length: 16 residues. Germline CDR1 and CDR2: SGHTA and FQGTGA. The CDR3 DNA follows: TGTGCCAGCAGCTTACGGGGACACTTAGAAGGAAACACCATATATTTT. Translated: CASSLRGHLEGNTIYF.

This clonotype was seen a few times. J is TRBJ2-3 and V is TRBV6-2 or TRBV6-3; no definite D call. Deletions cut 8 bases from V and 2 bases from J, with 17 bases between. The CDR3 spans 15 residues. Germline V gene data show CDR1 as MNHEY and CDR2 as SVGEGT. CDR3 sequence (DNA): TGTGCCAGCTCCAGGCAGGCAGAACCCACAGATACGCAGTATTTT. Amino acid sequence: CASSRQAEPTDTQYF.

This clonotype was observed a handful of times. The chain has TRBV6-2 or TRBV6-3 and TRBJ2-7, with TRBD2 as a possible D gene (6 bases). CDR3 size: 15 residues. Germline CDR1 MNHEY, CDR2 SVGEGT. V lost 4 bases, J lost 1 base, and 14 bases lay in between. Written as DNA, the CDR3 is TGTGCCAGCAGTTTTAGCCGGGACTGGTCCTACGAGCAGTACTTC. This sequence encodes CASSFSRDWSYEQYF.

This clonotype has a handful of counts. This chain links TRBV6-1 with TRBJ1-5; weak D call: TRBD1 (5 bases). The CDR3 is 14 residues long. CDR1 is MNHNS, CDR2 SASEGT, per germline. Trimming left V 2 bases short and J 5 bases short, with 10 bases between. In nucleotides, the CDR3 is TGTGCCAGCAGTGAAAGACAGAGGGATCAGCCCCAGCATTTT. Translated, it gives CASSERQRDQPQHF.

V gene TRBV7-8 combines with J gene TRBJ2-1; 12 bases are shared with TRBD2. CDR1 and CDR2 (germline): SGHVS, FQNEAQ. The V and J ends lost 4 bases and 7 bases, in that order; junction bases with no gene match: 5. The CDR3 extends over 15 amino acids. In DNA, the CDR3 is TGTGCCAGCAGCTCTCTAGCGGGGGGGCGAAATGAGCAGTTCTTC. Its translation is CASSSLAGGRNEQFF.

V gene TRBV4-1 combines with J gene TRBJ1-2, with 9 bases aligning to TRBD1. The germline V gene has CDR1 MGHRA and CDR2 YSYEKL. This CDR3 spans 16 amino acids. The V and J ends lost 4 bases and 3 bases, in that order; junction bases with no gene match: 9. The CDR3 sequence is CASSPIFTGGDYGYTF. The CDR3 nucleotides read TGCGCCAGCAGCCCCATTTTTACAGGGGGCGACTATGGCTACACCTTC.

This clonotype was seen just once. The V gene is TRBV7-2, the J gene TRBJ1-3, with unresolved D. Trimming took off 2 bases at V and 2 bases at J, with 7 bases between the two ends. The CDR3 is made up of 14 amino acids. Germline loops: CDR1 SGHTA, CDR2 FQGNSA. CDR3 amino acids: CASSLRETGNTIYF. The CDR3 DNA sequence: TGTGCCAGCAGCTTACGGGAAACTGGAAACACCATATATTTT.

This clonotype was seen more than once but under ten times. The genes are TRBV9 and TRBJ2-2; TRBD2 matches at 12 bases. CDR1 and CDR2 from the germline V gene are SGDLS and YYNGEE. V dropped 0 bases and J dropped 3; count of bases not matched to a gene: 3. CDR3 length equals 17 residues. CDR3 in DNA: TGTGCCAGCAGCGTAGATAGACTAGCGGGAGACACCGGGGAGCTGTTTTTT. It yields the protein CASSVDRLAGDTGELFF.

This clonotype was picked up a small number of times. The genes are TRBV5-6 and TRBJ2-3; 9 bases are a match to TRBD2. Per the germline V gene, CDR1 is SGHDT and CDR2 is YYEEEE. There are 13 residues in the CDR3. Unmatched junction bases numbered 0, after V lost 1 base and J lost 6 bases. CDR3 in amino acids: CASSLTSGDTQYF. DNA of the CDR3: TGTGCCAGCAGCTTGACTAGCGGGGATACGCAGTATTTT.

This clonotype was counted at least ten times. This chain uses TRBV9 with TRBJ2-5; D uncertain. The CDR3 sequence is 18 residues long. V was shortened by 3 bases and J by 5 bases, with 26 bases between the two germline ends. Germline CDR1 SGDLS, CDR2 YYNGEE. CDR3 residues: CASSAAPTVSIIGETQYF. CDR3 nucleotide sequence: TGTGCCAGCAGCGCGGCCCCGACGGTGTCGATAATAGGCGAGACCCAGTACTTC.

V usage is TRBV11-1 and J usage is TRBJ1-5; possibly TRBD1 for D (5 bases). V was clipped by 0 bases and J by 1 base, with 16 bases between them. There are 18 residues in the CDR3. Germline loops: CDR1 SGHAT, CDR2 FQDESV (reference sequence). CDR3 in amino acids: CASSLAGLGQMSNQPQHF. CDR3 nucleotide sequence: TGTGCCAGCAGCTTAGCGGGATTGGGGCAGATGAGCAATCAGCCCCAGCATTTT.

This chain connects TRBV19 to TRBJ2-7; D is ambiguous. The length of the CDR3 is 14 residues. Between the trimmed V and J ends, which lost 4 bases and 2 bases, there was a span of 12 bases. Germline V gene sequence: CDR1 LNHDA, CDR2 SQIVND (reference sequence). CDR3 DNA: TGTGCCAGTAGTAACGCAGGACCTACCTACGAGCAGTACTTC. It codes for CASSNAGPTYEQYF.

The chain has TRBV28 and TRBJ1-1; no reliable D call. Trimming took 2 bases from V and 3 from J, leaving 7 bases between them. Germline V gene lookup returns CDR1 MDHEN and CDR2 SYDVKM. The CDR3 runs to 13 residues. DNA of the CDR3: TGTGCCAGCAGTTTAGGAGGTGACACTGAAGCTTTCTTT. Translating it yields CASSLGGDTEAFF.

The CDR3 DNA is TGTGCCAGCAGGGGACGGGAAGCTTTCTTT. Its translation is CASRGREAFF. The rearrangement uses TRBV9 and TRBJ1-1; perhaps TRBD1 as D (5 bases). CDR1 is SGDLS and CDR2 is YYNGEE in the germline V gene. This CDR3 spans 10 amino acids. Trimming pared 5 bases from V and 8 bases from J, leaving 7 bases between.

This clonotype was picked up a small number of times. The chain carries TRBV7-4 and TRBJ2-5; no clear D. Deletions cut 5 bases from V and 10 bases from J, with 11 bases between. This CDR3 is 11 amino acids long. The germline V gene encodes CDR1 SGHVT and CDR2 SQSDAQ. The CDR3 DNA sequence: TGTGCCAGCAGCCCCCAGTTGGGCCAGTACTTC. Translating it yields CASSPQLGQYF.